This T cell receptor (beta chain) stems from a study of blood T cell repertoires in COVID-19 (dated by TCRdb to between 2020 and 2021). About the investigation overall: Samples covering the acute and convalescent phases of COVID-19 were provided by collaborators in the United States, Italy and Spain. The prospective study material was composed of cDNA or gDNA derived from T cells, B-cell-depleted T cells, or PBMCs. Subjects who had been exposed to COVID-19, were actively infected with it, or had recovered from it provided the deeply sampled blood TCRbeta repertoires that made up the dataset. A freely available public database, intended as a resource for researchers studying the immune response to SARS-CoV-2, is where the repertoires were released. Samples came from the ongoing ImmuneRACE study (first 160 participants) plus 1,254 subjects from 6 global collaborators. The sample metadata nearly always contained a de-identified subject ID, COVID-19 status, age in years and sex. Where available, HLA class I and class II types were taken from metadata supplied by the sample provider and were not determined by assay-based typing. Beyond this particular receptor, the publication reports: How much clinical and demographic metadata was included differed by source and by participant, and the metadata was provided uncurated.

Concerning this clone itself: It has no known antigen specificity. No qualities accompany the bases; no much larger clone lies one base away.

The immunoSEQ Assay, a bias-controlled multiplex PCR, was used to amplify TCRbeta CDR3 regions from genomic DNA. On the study's bioinformatics: Nucleated cell counts per sample were estimated from amplification of reference gene primers within the assay. To quantify the absolute abundance of each unique TCRbeta CDR3 rearrangement, sequence reads were collapsed and filtered. For each sample, productive Simpson clonality was calculated as the square root of Simpson's diversity index across productive rearrangements. Sourced from immuneACCESS, this table was stored by TCRdb with only in-frame sequences that have V and J called. A share of the clones is absent; for the studies checked, an unresolved V gene accounts for under half, and the remainder has no known explanation. V, J and clone size derive from that table, while D and trimming were established from the DNA sequence. In this sample the table shows fewer than 250,000 clones, about 83% of which occur a single time. Of the sample, around 2% is held by the ten largest clones.

Participants in the prospective study were aged about 18 to 95 years, lived in over 20 United States geographic areas, and enrolled through a virtual design. In the prospective study, cohorts were assigned on the basis of participant-reported clinical history obtained from a screening survey and a study questionnaire. For ImmuneRACE Cohort 3, a participant was defined as recovered based on two consecutive negative NP/OP PCR tests, clearance by a healthcare professional, or resolution of symptoms. In the prospective study, mobile phlebotomists collected whole blood, serum and a nasopharyngeal or oropharyngeal swab from each participant. Participants in the prospective study had the option to provide additional blood draws and questionnaires over a roughly two-month period. Blood samples from the prospective study were shipped frozen or at room temperature prior to DNA extraction. There are 12 amino acids in the CDR3, from cysteine to phenylalanine inclusive. Left in the record is the CDR3 DNA by itself, 36 bases read in frame from the first base. V sheds 6 bases and J sheds 5 bases, leaving 11 bases between their ends. Looking up the germline V gene yields CDR1 MDHEN and CDR2 SYDVKM.

Recombination linked TRBV28 to TRBJ2-7; the best D guess is TRBD2, with 6 bases matching. This TCR derives from a woman between 45 and 65 years old who had recovered from COVID-19. Sequences were obtained from PBMCs or T cells enriched from blood (not recorded which). For the CDR3, the sequence is CASREGINEQYF. The sequence in DNA is TGTGCCAGCAGGGAGGGGATAAACGAGCAGTACTTC.